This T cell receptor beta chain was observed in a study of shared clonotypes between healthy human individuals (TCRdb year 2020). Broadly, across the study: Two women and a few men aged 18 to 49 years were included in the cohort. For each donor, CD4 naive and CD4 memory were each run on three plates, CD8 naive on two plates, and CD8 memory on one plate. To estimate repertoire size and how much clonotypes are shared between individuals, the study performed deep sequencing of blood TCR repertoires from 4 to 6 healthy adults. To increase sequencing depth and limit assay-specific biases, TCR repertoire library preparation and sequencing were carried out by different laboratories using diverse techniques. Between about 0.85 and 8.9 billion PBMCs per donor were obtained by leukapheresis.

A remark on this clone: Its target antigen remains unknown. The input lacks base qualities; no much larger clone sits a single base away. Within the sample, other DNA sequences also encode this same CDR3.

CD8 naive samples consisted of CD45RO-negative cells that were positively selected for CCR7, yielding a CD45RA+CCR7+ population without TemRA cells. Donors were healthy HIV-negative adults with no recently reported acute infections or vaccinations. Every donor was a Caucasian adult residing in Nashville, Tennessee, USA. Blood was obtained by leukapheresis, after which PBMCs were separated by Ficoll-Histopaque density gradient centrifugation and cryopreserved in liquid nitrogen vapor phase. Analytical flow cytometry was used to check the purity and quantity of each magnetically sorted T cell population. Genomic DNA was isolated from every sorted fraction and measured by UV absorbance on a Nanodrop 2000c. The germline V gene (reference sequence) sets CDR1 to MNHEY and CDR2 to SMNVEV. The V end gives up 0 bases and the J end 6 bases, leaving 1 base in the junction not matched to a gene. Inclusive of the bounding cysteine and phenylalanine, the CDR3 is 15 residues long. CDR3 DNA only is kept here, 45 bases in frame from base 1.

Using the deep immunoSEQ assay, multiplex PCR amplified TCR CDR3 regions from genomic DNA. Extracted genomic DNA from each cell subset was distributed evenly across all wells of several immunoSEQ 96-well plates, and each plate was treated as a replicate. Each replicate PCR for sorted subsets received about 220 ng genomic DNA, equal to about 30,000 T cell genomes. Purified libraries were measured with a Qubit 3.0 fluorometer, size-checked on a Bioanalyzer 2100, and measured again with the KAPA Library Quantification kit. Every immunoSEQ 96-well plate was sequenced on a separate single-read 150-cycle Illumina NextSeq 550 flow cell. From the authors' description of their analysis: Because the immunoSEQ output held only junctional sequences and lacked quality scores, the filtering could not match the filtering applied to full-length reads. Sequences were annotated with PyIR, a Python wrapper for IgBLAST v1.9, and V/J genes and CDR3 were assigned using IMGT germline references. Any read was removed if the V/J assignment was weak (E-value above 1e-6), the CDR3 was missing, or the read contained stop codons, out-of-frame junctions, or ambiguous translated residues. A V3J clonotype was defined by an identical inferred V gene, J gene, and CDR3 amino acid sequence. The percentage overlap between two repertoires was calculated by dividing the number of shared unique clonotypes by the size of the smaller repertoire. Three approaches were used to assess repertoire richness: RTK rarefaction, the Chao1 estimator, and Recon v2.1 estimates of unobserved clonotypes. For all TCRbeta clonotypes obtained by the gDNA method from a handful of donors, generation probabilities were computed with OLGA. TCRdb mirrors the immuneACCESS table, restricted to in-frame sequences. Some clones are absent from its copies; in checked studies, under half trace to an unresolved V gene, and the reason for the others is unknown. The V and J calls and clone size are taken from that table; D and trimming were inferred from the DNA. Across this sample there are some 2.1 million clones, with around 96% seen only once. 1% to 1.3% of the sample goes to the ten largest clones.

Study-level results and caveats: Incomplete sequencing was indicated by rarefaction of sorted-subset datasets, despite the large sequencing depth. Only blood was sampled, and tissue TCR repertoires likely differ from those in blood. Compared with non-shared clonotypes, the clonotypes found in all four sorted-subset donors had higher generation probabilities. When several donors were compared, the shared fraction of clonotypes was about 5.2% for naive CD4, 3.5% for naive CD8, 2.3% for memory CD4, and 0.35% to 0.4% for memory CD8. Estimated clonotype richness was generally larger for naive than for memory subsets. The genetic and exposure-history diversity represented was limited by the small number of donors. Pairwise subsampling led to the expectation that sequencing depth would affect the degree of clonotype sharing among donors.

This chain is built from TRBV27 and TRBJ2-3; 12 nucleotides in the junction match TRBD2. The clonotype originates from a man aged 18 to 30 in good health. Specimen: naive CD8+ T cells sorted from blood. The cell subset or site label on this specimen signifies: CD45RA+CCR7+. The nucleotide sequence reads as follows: TGTGCCAGCAGTTTATCAGGACTAGCGGGGGATACGCAGTATTTT. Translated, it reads CASSLSGLAGDTQYF.